The rows below give T cell receptor beta chains drawn from one sample of a study of blood T cell repertoires in COVID-19. Sequencing used immunoSEQ multiplex PCR; TCRdb keeps in-frame clones, though not all of them. Of 490,000 or so clones listed, around nine tenths are singletons. Material for sequencing was PBMCs or T cells enriched from blood (not recorded which). The receptors were sampled from a woman aged 40 to 55 who had recovered from COVID-19. CDR3s leave out the opening cysteine and the closing phenylalanine or tryptophan.

v_call | cdr3_aa
TRBV7-2 | ASSLAGAQETQY
TRBV4-3 | ASSQGHWGGGMNTEAF
TRBV7-9 | ASSLQGATNEKLF
TRBV29-1 | SVGHRGQYEQY
TRBV18 | ASSPSAGSNQPQH
TRBV5-1 | ASSWGQGQVGYT
TRBV6-5 | ASSYNPDQPQH
TRBV7-2 | ASSLYPESYEQY
TRBV20-1 | SASSGFNEKLF
TRBV27 | ASRRIRTSGDTDTQY
TRBV19 | ASSSTVGQKY
TRBV6-5 | ASSFTGLRTDTQY